Below, 29 T cell receptor beta chains from the same sample are listed, as sequenced in a study of T cells after yellow fever vaccination. TCRdb independently ran MiXCR on the 5' RACE reads; one entry per CDR3 protein. The table shows 550,000 or so distinct CDR3 sequences, with over 15% occurring only once. Material: PBMCs, obtained 15 days after the yellow fever booster vaccination. These receptors all come from a man in his thirties or forties who received the YFV17D yellow fever vaccine.

This clonotype was observed a handful of times. The chain couples TRBV20-1 to TRBJ2-4; tentatively, D is TRBD1 (7 bases). Trimming took off 5 bases at V and 5 bases at J, with 13 bases between the two ends. The CDR3 contains 13 residues. CDR1 DFQATT and CDR2 SNEGSKA come from the germline V gene (reference sequence). The CDR3 region has the DNA TGCAGTGCTCCGGGGGACAGAGAAAACATTCAGTACTTC. Its protein product is CSAPGDRENIQYF.

This clonotype came up a few times. The V and J genes are TRBV27 and TRBJ2-5, with D unresolved. The V and J ends lost 3 bases and 3 bases respectively, with 11 bases between them. Germline CDR1 MNHEY, CDR2 SMNVEV (reference sequence). The CDR3 spans 14 residues. CDR3 residues: CASSFRAGEETQYF. CDR3 nucleotide sequence: TGTGCCAGCAGTTTTCGTGCCGGAGAAGAGACCCAGTACTTC.

This clonotype was seen only a few times. This rearrangement joins TRBV4-3 to TRBJ2-2; maybe TRBD2 (6 bases). V was cut by 0 bases and J by 4 bases, with 9 bases left in between. The germline V gene has CDR1 LGHNA and CDR2 YSLEER. The CDR3 loop spans 15 amino acids. The CDR3 DNA sequence: TGCGCCAGCAGCCAAGATTTGGGGGGCACCGGGGAGCTGTTTTTT. Its translation is CASSQDLGGTGELFF.

This clonotype was observed a handful of times. The rearrangement joins TRBV29-1 to TRBJ2-1; TRBD2 matches at 10 bases. V was clipped by 8 bases and J by 8 bases; unmatched bases: 15. This CDR3 is 15 amino acids long. The germline V gene has CDR1 SQVTM and CDR2 ANQGSEA. CDR3 DNA: TGCAGCACCCCCCTAGCGGGAGCCCCTTGGGATGAGCAGTTCTTC. It codes for CSTPLAGAPWDEQFF.

The chain joins TRBV7-2 to TRBJ1-2; D perhaps matches TRBD1 (5 bases). The V end lost 5 bases, the J end lost 3 bases, and 16 bases lay between the germline ends. Per germline, CDR1 SGHTA and CDR2 FQGNSA. The length of the CDR3 is 15 residues. DNA of the CDR3: TGTGCCAGCAGCCCTAATACTCAGGGCTACTATGGCTACACCTTC. Translated: CASSPNTQGYYGYTF.

The J gene is TRBJ2-7, the V gene TRBV27; D tentatively fits TRBD1 or TRBD2 (5 bases each). Germline CDR1 is MNHEY and CDR2 is SMNVEV (reference sequence). The ends were cut back, 8 bases at V and 2 bases at J, with 19 bases in the middle. The CDR3 sequence is 15 residues long. CDR3 in amino acids: CASRLGRDATYEQYF. CDR3 nucleotides: TGTGCCAGCCGCCTCGGACGGGACGCTACCTACGAGCAGTACTTC.

The rearrangement joins TRBV7-9 to TRBJ2-1; D not certain. Trimming stripped 2 bases from V and 6 bases from J, with 14 bases between. CDR1 and CDR2 (germline): SEHNR, FQNEAQ (reference sequence). The CDR3 covers 15 residues. The CDR3 nucleotides read TGTGCCAGCAGCTTAATAGCTTCCAGCCCCAATGAGCAGTTCTTC. This codes for CASSLIASSPNEQFF. Drawing the rest from reference TRBV7-9 and TRBJ2-1, the complete variable domain is DTGVSQNPRHKITKRGQNVTFRCDPISEHNRLYWYRQTLGQGPEFLTYFQNEAQLEKSRLLSDRFSAERPKGSFSTLEIQRTEQGDSAMYLCASSLIASSPNEQFFGPGTRLTVL.

Only a few counts were recorded for this clonotype. J is TRBJ2-7 and V is TRBV6-1; no clear D. CDR3 length equals 14 residues. CDR1 is MNHNS, CDR2 SASEGT, per germline. Trimming removed 7 bases from V and 0 bases from J, with 13 bases in between. This chain's CDR3 is CASIPRPSSYEQYF. The CDR3 nucleotides read TGTGCCAGCATCCCTAGACCGAGCTCCTACGAGCAGTACTTC.

The CDR3 here is CASSKEANTGELFF. The DNA for the CDR3 is TGTGCCAGCAGTAAGGAGGCGAACACCGGGGAGCTGTTTTTT. The genes are TRBV2 and TRBJ2-2; perhaps TRBD2 as D (5 bases). The CDR3 contains 14 residues. Germline V gene lookup returns CDR1 SNHLY and CDR2 FYNNEI. V lost 5 bases and J lost 0, with 7 bases in between.

The sample holds a few counts of this clonotype. The gene calls are TRBV12-3 or TRBV12-4 and TRBJ1-1, with no clear D. This CDR3 is built from 14 residues. V was clipped by 6 bases and J by 5 bases, with 16 bases between them. This CDR3 is CASRPRGRGTEAFF. DNA of the CDR3: TGTGCCAGCAGACCTAGAGGGAGAGGAACTGAAGCTTTCTTT.

The chain has TRBV18 and TRBJ2-7; 9 bases match TRBD2. The CDR3 length is 14 residues. The germline CDR1 and CDR2 sequences are KGHSH and LQKENI. J gave up 7 bases and V 3 bases, and 7 bases lay outside the gene matches. The CDR3 nucleotides are TGTGCCAGCTCACCTAGCGGGGGATCCCTTGAGCAGTACTTC. Its translation: CASSPSGGSLEQYF.

This rearrangement joins TRBV6-5 to TRBJ2-5; D unclear. The CDR3 spans 15 residues. The germline gives CDR1 MNHEY, CDR2 SVGAGI. V lost 0 bases to trimming and J lost 7 bases, with 15 bases between them. The CDR3 coding sequence is TGTGCCAGCAGTTACTCGGTCCGAAGCGATGTGACCCAGTACTTC. Its protein product is CASSYSVRSDVTQYF.

The sample holds a few counts of this clonotype. The chain carries TRBV7-3 and TRBJ2-7; 13 bases are shared with TRBD2. The CDR3 has 17 residues. V shed 6 bases, J shed 1 base, and the junction held 9 bases outside the gene matches. Germline-derived CDR1 and CDR2 are SGHTA and FQGTGA. CDR3 amino acids: CASSPSGTSGVSYEQYF. CDR3 sequence (DNA): TGTGCCAGCAGTCCCTCCGGGACTAGCGGGGTTTCCTACGAGCAGTACTTC.

This clonotype appeared a few times. The J gene is TRBJ1-4, the V gene TRBV12-3 or TRBV12-4; tentatively, D is TRBD1 (5 bases). This CDR3 region has 16 residues. The V end was cut by 1 base, the J end by 2 bases, with 11 bases between. DNA of the CDR3: TGTGCCAGCAGTTTAGGCCTGGGGGTCACTAATGAAAAACTGTTTTTT. Protein product: CASSLGLGVTNEKLFF.

This clonotype has a handful of counts. CDR3: CASSLSGSTRMQFF. CDR3 DNA sequence: TGTGCCAGCAGCCTTAGCGGGAGTACTCGCATGCAGTTCTTC. The rearrangement joins TRBV27 to TRBJ2-1; the match to TRBD2 covers 9 bases. J gave up 12 bases and V 6 bases, and 12 bases lay outside the gene matches. This CDR3 spans 14 amino acids. Germline V gene data show CDR1 as MNHEY and CDR2 as SMNVEV (reference sequence).

The sample holds a few counts of this clonotype. The chain carries TRBV29-1 and TRBJ2-5; TRBD2 matches at 7 bases. Germline V CDR1 and CDR2: SQVTM, ANQGSEA. V lost 7 bases and J lost 6; bases outside the gene matches: 11. The CDR3 is made up of 13 amino acids. The CDR3 protein is CSGQSAGSQTQYF. The CDR3 nucleotides are TGCAGCGGCCAATCAGCGGGGTCACAGACCCAGTACTTC.

The CDR3 reads CASSILGTGELFF. The CDR3 DNA reads TGTGCCAGCAGCATCCTTGGTACCGGGGAGCTGTTTTTT. The chain is built from TRBV7-6 and TRBJ2-2; D is uncertain. V dropped 5 bases and J dropped 5 bases, with 9 bases sitting between them. Per germline, CDR1 SGHVS and CDR2 FNYEAQ. There are 13 residues in the CDR3.

This clonotype was counted only a few times. The V gene is TRBV6-5, the J gene TRBJ2-7, with D hard to call. The germline V gene has CDR1 MNHEY and CDR2 SVGAGI. The CDR3 consists of 14 residues. V gave up 2 bases and J gave up 4 bases, with 12 bases separating them. In DNA form, the CDR3 reads TGTGCCAGCAGTTACGTACGAAACAGTTACGAGCAGTACTTC. Protein: CASSYVRNSYEQYF.

The J gene is TRBJ2-7, the V gene TRBV15, with D maybe TRBD1 (6 bases). Per germline, CDR1 LNHNV and CDR2 YYDKDF (reference sequence). Trimming removed 4 bases at V and 3 bases at J, with 13 bases between. The CDR3 sequence is 14 residues long. CDR3 loop: CATSTDRPDYEQYF. The CDR3 nucleotides are TGTGCCACCAGCACCGACAGGCCCGACTACGAGCAGTACTTC.

This chain links TRBV7-2 with TRBJ2-7; 7 nucleotides align to TRBD1. V trimming: 4 bases; J trimming: 2 bases; junction bases outside the gene matches: 5. This CDR3 is 14 amino acids long. The germline V gene has CDR1 SGHTA and CDR2 FQGNSA. This CDR3 is CASSYPQGAYEQYF. The CDR3 nucleotides read TGTGCCAGCAGCTACCCTCAGGGGGCCTACGAGCAGTACTTC. The full variable domain, its missing parts supplied by reference TRBV7-2 and TRBJ2-7, is GAGVSQSPSNKVTEKGKDVELRCDPISGHTALYWYRQSLGQGLEFLIYFQGNSAPDKSGLPSDRFSAERTGGSVSTLTIQRTQQEDSAVYLCASSYPQGAYEQYFGPGTRLTVT.

The CDR3 sequence is CASSVGPLKNTGELFF. The DNA for the CDR3 is TGTGCCAGCAGCGTAGGCCCGCTAAAGAACACCGGGGAGCTGTTTTTT. The genes are TRBV9 and TRBJ2-2; D is ambiguous. The V and J ends lost 0 bases and 1 base respectively, with 10 bases between them. CDR1 is SGDLS, CDR2 YYNGEE, per germline. CDR3 length: 16 residues.

V gene TRBV7-3 combines with J gene TRBJ2-1; TRBD2 matches at 7 bases. The germline CDR1 and CDR2 sequences are SGHTA and FQGTGA. V lost 6 bases, J lost 8 bases, and 7 bases stayed unmatched. The CDR3 loop spans 13 amino acids. The CDR3: CASSQSGNDEQFF. CDR3 nucleotide sequence: TGTGCCAGCAGTCAGAGCGGGAACGATGAGCAGTTCTTC. The full variable domain, completed using reference TRBV7-3 and TRBJ2-1, is GAGVSQTPSNKVTEKGKYVELRCDPISGHTALYWYRQSLGQGPEFLIYFQGTGAADDSGLPNDRFFAVRPEGSVSTLKIQRTERGDSAVYLCASSQSGNDEQFFGPGTRLTVL.

As DNA, the CDR3 is TGTGCCAGCAGCAAAGAACGAGACAGCTACAATGAGCAGTTCTTC. Encoded protein: CASSKERDSYNEQFF. This chain uses TRBV21-1 with TRBJ2-1; the D call of TRBD1 is as the table states it, not checked on the DNA. TRBV21-1 is designated a pseudogene. The CDR3 totals 15 residues.

The chain links TRBV6-5 to TRBJ1-6; D not certain. Germline V gene sequence: CDR1 MNHEY, CDR2 SVGAGI. The CDR3 loop spans 15 amino acids. The V end was cut by 2 bases, the J end by 0 bases, with 5 bases between. DNA for the CDR3: TGTGCCAGCAGTTACGAGGGCTCCTATAATTCACCCCTCCACTTT. Translated: CASSYEGSYNSPLHF.

Only a few counts were recorded for this clonotype. This sequence joins TRBV10-2 and TRBJ2-7; 11 bases are shared with TRBD2. The CDR3 contains 13 residues. V gave up 8 bases and J gave up 0 bases; unmatched junction bases: 0. The germline CDR1 and CDR2 sequences are WSHSY and SAAADI. CDR3 coding DNA: TGCGCCAGCGGGACTAGCGGCTCCTACGAGCAGTACTTC. Translation gives CASGTSGSYEQYF.

The chain recombines TRBV4-3 with TRBJ2-2; 9 bases match TRBD2. The CDR3 length is 19 residues. Germline V gene lookup returns CDR1 LGHNA and CDR2 YSLEER. Unmatched junction bases numbered 11, after V lost 3 bases and J lost 0 bases. The DNA for the CDR3 is TGCGCCAGCAGCCAGGCCGGGACTAGCAGCTCCGCGAACACCGGGGAGCTGTTTTTT. Amino acids: CASSQAGTSSSANTGELFF.

The chain joins TRBV3-1 to TRBJ2-1; tentative D call: TRBD2 (6 bases). The CDR3 is made up of 13 amino acids. Per the germline V gene, CDR1 is LGHDT and CDR2 is YNNKEL (reference sequence). With 5 bases removed from V and 3 bases from J, the gap between germline ends came to 8 bases. Here the CDR3 DNA reads TGTGCCAGCAGCGGAGGGGACTACAATGAGCAGTTCTTC. Translation: CASSGGDYNEQFF.

The chain has TRBV27 and TRBJ2-7, with 8 bases matching TRBD2. This CDR3 is built from 14 residues. The J segment lost 3 bases and the V segment lost 6 bases, leaving 7 bases of the junction unmatched. CDR1 and CDR2 from the germline V gene are MNHEY and SMNVEV (reference sequence). The CDR3 coding sequence is TGTGCCAGCAGCTCAGCGGGAGCGGGCTACGAGCAGTACTTC. Protein: CASSSAGAGYEQYF.

The sample holds one count of this clonotype. The gene calls are TRBV18 and TRBJ2-1, with 10 bases fitting TRBD2. This CDR3 has 17 residues. V was pared by 4 bases and J by 10 bases, with 16 bases of the junction left unmatched. Germline CDR1 reads KGHSH; CDR2 reads LQKENI. CDR3 loop: CASSRPGGAGGPKEQFF. For the CDR3, the DNA is TGTGCCAGCTCACGACCAGGGGGAGCGGGAGGGCCGAAAGAGCAGTTCTTC.